The clone carrying this TCR beta chain was detected a few times. The antigen is not known. Graves' hyperthyroidism was deemed stable absent ophthalmopathy progression within 18 months. The PBMCs studied were ones that came from 10 ml fresh peripheral blood. The CDR3 is made up of 14 amino acids. CDR1 is MNHEY, CDR2 SVGEGT, per germline. Trimming cost V 6 bases and J 3 bases, with 15 bases left between them. The source material, RNA transcripts, was used to amplify TCR beta CDR3 regions. HTBI primers were the set used in a first-round RT-PCR of the TCR CDR3. TCRdb re-derived calls from the multiplex PCR reads in MiXCR, one entry per CDR3 protein. The sample lists roughly 710,000 distinct CDR3 sequences; approximately 36% were seen once. These data originate in a study of T cells in Graves' hyperthyroidism and ophthalmopathy. General study findings and limits: Before onset, ophthalmopathy was predicted by the model a median roughly 6.8 months earlier. Most clonotypes expanded in the thyroid (above 0.001) were also present in blood.

The chain employs TRBV6-2 or TRBV6-3 and TRBJ2-7, with a weak D call TRBD1 (6 bases). Sample: blood. This receptor was identified in a woman aged 40 to 50 with Graves' hyperthyroidism. DNA of the CDR3: TGTGCCAGCAGCTTCACCTCACAGGGCTACGAGCAGTACTTC. Translating gives CASSFTSQGYEQYF.